This TCR beta chain came from a study of Ad26.COV2.S vaccination and SARS-CoV-2 variants. This CDR3 is built from 15 residues. V lost 5 bases and J 4 bases, leaving 17 bases between the germline ends. Germline assignment: CDR1 SEHNR and CDR2 FQNEAQ (reference sequence). Using immunoSEQ multiplex PCR, the repertoire was profiled, and TCRdb retains in-frame clones only, with some absent. The data show roughly 420,000 clones, roughly nine tenths seen once. The treatment denotes: some 20 received Ad26.COV2.S at low or high dose, single or two shots; several received placebo; per-sample allocation not given. Material that was analyzed had been drawn on day 63 after the first vaccine or placebo injection.

The gene calls are TRBV7-9 and TRBJ1-1; tentative D call: TRBD1 (6 bases). The source material was peripheral blood, sampled in a trial of Ad26.COV2.S vaccine versus placebo. The receptor comes from a person between 18 and 60 years old who received the Ad26.COV2.S COVID-19 vaccine or a placebo. The CDR3 sequence: CASSLLRGARTEAFF. The CDR3 DNA follows: TGTGCCAGCAGCCTTCTGAGGGGGGCCCGCACTGAAGCTTTCTTT. The full variable domain, completed using reference TRBV7-9 and TRBJ1-1, is DTGVSQNPRHKITKRGQNVTFRCDPISEHNRLYWYRQTLGQGPEFLTYFQNEAQLEKSRLLSDRFSAERPKGSFSTLEIQRTEQGDSAMYLCASSLLRGARTEAFFGQGTRLTVV.